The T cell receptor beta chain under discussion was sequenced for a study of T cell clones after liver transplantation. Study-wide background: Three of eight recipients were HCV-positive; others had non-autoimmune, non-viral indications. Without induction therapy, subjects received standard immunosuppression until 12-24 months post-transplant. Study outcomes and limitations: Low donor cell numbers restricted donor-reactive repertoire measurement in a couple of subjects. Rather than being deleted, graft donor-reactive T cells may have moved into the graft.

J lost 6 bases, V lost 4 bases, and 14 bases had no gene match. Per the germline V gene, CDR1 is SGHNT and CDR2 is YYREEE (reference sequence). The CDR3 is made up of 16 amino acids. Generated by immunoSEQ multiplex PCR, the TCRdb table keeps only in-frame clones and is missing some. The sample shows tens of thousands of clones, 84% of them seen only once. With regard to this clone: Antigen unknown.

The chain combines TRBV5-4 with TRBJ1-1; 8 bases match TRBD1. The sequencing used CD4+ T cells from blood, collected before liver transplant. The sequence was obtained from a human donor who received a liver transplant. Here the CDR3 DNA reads TGTGCCAGCAGCCCACAGGGGGGGCGCCTTAATCCTGAAGCTTTCTTT. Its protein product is CASSPQGGRLNPEAFF. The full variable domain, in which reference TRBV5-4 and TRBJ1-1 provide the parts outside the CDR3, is ETGVTQSPTHLIKTRGQQVTLRCSSQSGHNTVSWYQQALGQGPQFIFQYYREEENGRGNFPPRFSGLQFPNYSSELNVNALELDDSALYLCASSPQGGRLNPEAFFGQGTRLTVV.